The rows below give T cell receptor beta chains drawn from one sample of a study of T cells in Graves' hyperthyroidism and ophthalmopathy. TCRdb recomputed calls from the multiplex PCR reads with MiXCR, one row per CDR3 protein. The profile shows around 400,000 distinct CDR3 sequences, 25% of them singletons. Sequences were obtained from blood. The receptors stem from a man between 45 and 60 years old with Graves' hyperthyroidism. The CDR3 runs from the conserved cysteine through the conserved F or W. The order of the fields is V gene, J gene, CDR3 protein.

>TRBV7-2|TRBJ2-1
CASSFFPILADYNEQFF
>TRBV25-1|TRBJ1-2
CASSGTRGSGYTF
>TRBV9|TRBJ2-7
CASSVEGDEQYF
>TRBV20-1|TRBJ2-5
CSARGPSMETQYF
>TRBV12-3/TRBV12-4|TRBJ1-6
CASSPPGLNSPLHF
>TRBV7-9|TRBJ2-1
CASSLARVTYNEQFF
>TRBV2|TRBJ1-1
CASTSTGTGAEAFF
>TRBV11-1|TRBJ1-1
CASSLPRPQGNTEAFF
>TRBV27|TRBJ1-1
CASTATDPLNTEAFF
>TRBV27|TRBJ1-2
CASSHRGVGYGYTF
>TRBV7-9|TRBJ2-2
CASSFSGTGRTGELFF
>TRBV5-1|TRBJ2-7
CASSLAGLIYEQYF
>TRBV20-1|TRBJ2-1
CSARDSQGTMTARYNEQFF
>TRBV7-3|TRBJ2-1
CASSSPGVYNEQFF
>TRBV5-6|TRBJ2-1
CASSPTDYNEQFF
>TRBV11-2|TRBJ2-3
CAGSLPGLAATDTQYF
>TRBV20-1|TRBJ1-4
CSAREEVLGEKLFF
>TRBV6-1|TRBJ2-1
CASSQEAGMIYNEQFF
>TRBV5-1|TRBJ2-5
CASSWGLLRFETQYF
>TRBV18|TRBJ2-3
CASSTRTEAADTQYF
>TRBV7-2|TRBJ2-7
CASSQGSLEQYF
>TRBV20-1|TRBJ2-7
CSARGTSGPNTYEQYF
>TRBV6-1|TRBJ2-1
CASSTPYRQEIYNEQFF
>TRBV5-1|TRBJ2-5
CASSFRGIQETQYF
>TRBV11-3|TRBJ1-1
CASSLVGGLSTEAFF
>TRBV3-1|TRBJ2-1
CASSPLAGGSFDEQFF
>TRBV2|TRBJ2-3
CASSENTDTQYF
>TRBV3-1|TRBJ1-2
CASSLIGYGYTF
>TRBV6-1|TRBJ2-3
CASSLRTGVSTDTQYF
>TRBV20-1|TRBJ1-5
CSARTDNSNQPQHF
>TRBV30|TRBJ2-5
CAWILRSGRYRETQYF
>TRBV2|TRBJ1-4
CASGQQPEKLFF
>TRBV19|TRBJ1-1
CASSIGDRANTEAFF
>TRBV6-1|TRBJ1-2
CASSPGGMGGYTF
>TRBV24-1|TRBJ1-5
CATSDANQPQHF
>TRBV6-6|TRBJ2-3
CASSYSGEISTDTQYF
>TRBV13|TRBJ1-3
CASSQRGSGNTIYF
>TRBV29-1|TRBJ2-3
CSASDSTDTQYF
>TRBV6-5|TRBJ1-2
CASSYSAQFYGYTF
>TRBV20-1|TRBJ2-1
CSARVGGLAGLSYNEQFF
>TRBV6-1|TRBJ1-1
CASSELRGREAFF
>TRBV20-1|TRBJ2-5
CSARGVQETQYF
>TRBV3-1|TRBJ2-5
CASSQDTGTSTYF
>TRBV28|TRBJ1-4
CASRWTGRYEKLFF
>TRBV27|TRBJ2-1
CASSTGTSGNEQFF
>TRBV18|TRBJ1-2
CASSPSTGPYGYTF
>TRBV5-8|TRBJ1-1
CASSRAAGGNTEAFF
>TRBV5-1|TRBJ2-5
CASSRTGGFQETQYF
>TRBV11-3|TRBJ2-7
CASSLSGVELSYEQYF
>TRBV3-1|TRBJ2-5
CASSPGGPGETQYF
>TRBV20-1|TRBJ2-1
CSARASSGYNEQFF
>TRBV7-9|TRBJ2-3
CASSRGTADTQYF